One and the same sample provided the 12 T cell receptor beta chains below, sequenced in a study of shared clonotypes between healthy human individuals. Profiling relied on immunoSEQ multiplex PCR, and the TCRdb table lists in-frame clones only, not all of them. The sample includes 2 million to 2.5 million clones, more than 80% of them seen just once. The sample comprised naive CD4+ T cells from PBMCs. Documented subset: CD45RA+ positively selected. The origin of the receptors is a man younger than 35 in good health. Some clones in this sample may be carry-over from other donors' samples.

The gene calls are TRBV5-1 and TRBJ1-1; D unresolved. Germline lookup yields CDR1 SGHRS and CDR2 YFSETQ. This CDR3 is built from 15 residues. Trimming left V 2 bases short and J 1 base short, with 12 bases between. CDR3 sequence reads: CASSFGAPRNTEAFF. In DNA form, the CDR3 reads TGCGCCAGCAGCTTCGGTGCCCCCAGGAACACTGAAGCTTTCTTT.

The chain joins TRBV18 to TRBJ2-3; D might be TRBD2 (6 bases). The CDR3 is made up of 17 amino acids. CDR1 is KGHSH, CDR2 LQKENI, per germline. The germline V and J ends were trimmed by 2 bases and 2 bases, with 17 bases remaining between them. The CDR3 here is CASSPGVSRDPTDTQYF. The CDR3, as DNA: TGTGCCAGCTCACCAGGGGTATCGCGGGACCCCACAGATACGCAGTATTTT. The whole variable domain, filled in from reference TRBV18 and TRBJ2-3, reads NAGVMQNPRHLVRRRGQEARLRCSPMKGHSHVYWYRQLPEEGLKFMVYLQKENIIDESGMPKERFSAEFPKEGPSILRIQQVVRGDSAAYFCASSPGVSRDPTDTQYFGPGTRLTVL.

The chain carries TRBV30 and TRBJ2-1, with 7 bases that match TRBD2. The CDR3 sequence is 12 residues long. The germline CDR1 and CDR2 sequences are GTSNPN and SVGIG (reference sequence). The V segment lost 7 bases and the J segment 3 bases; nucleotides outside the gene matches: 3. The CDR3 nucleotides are TGTGCCTCAGCTAGCGGCTACAATGAGCAGTTCTTC. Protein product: CASASGYNEQFF.

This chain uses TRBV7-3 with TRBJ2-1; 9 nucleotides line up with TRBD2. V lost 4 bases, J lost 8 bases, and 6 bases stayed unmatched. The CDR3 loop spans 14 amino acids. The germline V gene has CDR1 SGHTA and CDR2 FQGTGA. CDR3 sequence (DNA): TGTGCCAGCAGCTCAGGGACTAGCTTCCATGAGCAGTTCTTC. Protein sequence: CASSSGTSFHEQFF.

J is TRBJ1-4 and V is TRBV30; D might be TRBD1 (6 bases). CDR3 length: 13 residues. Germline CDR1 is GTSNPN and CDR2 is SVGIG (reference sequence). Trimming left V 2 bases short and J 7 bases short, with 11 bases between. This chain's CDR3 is CAWSRDRSEKLFF. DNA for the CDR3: TGTGCCTGGAGTAGAGACAGGAGTGAAAAACTGTTTTTT.

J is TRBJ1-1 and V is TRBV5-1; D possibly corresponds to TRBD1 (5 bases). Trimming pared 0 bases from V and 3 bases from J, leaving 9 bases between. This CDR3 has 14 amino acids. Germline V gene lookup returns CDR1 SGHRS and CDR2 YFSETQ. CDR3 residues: CASSLGGTDTEAFF. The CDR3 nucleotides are TGCGCCAGCAGCTTGGGGGGGACGGACACTGAAGCTTTCTTT. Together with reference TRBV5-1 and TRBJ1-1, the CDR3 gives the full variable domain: KAGVTQTPRYLIKTRGQQVTLSCSPISGHRSVSWYQQTPGQGLQFLFEYFSETQRNKGNFPGRFSGRQFSNSRSEMNVSTLELGDSALYLCASSLGGTDTEAFFGQGTRLTVV.

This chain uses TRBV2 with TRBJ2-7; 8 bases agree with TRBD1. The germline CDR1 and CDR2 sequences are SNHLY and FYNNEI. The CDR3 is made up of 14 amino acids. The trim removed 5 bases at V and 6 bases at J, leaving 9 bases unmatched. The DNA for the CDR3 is TGTGCCAGCAGTCCCGGGCAGGGGGCGCCCGAGCAGTACTTC. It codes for CASSPGQGAPEQYF.

The CDR3: CATKSRGFGSGNTIYF. The CDR3 nucleotides are TGTGCCACCAAATCGCGGGGGTTCGGATCTGGAAACACCATATATTTT. V is TRBV19 and J is TRBJ1-3, with D possibly matching TRBD1 (5 bases). The CDR3 spans 16 residues. V lost 10 bases and J lost 1, with 20 bases in between. Germline V gene lookup returns CDR1 LNHDA and CDR2 SQIVND (reference sequence). Full variable domain (outside the CDR3, taken from reference TRBV19 and TRBJ1-3): DGGITQSPKYLFRKEGQNVTLSCEQNLNHDAMYWYRQDPGQGLRLIYYSQIVNDFQKGDIAEGYSVSREKKESFPLTVTSAQKNPTAFYLCATKSRGFGSGNTIYFGEGSWLTVV.

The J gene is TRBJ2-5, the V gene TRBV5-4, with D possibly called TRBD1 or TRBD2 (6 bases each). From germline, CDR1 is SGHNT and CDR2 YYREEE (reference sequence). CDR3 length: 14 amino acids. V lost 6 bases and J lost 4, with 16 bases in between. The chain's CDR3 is CASTGGGRGETQYF. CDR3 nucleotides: TGTGCCAGCACCGGAGGGGGGCGAGGAGAGACCCAGTACTTC.

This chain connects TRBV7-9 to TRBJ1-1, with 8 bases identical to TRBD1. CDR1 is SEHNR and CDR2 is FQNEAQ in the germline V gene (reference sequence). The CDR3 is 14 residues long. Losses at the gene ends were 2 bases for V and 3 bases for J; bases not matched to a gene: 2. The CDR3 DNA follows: TGTGCCAGCAGCTTACAGGGGGCGTACACTGAAGCTTTCTTT. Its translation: CASSLQGAYTEAFF.

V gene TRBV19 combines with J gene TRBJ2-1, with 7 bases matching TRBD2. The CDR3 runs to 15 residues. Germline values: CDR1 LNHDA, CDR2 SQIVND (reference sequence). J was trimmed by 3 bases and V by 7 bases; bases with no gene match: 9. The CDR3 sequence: CASTKWASGYNEQFF. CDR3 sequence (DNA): TGTGCCAGTACCAAATGGGCTAGCGGCTACAATGAGCAGTTCTTC.

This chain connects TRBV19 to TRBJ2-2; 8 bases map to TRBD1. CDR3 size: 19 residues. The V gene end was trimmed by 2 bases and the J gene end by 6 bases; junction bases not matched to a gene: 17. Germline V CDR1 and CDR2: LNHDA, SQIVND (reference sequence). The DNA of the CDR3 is TGTGCCAGTAGTATATACCATCGGCGGGGACAGGTCGCCGCCGGGGAGCTGTTTTTT. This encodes CASSIYHRRGQVAAGELFF.